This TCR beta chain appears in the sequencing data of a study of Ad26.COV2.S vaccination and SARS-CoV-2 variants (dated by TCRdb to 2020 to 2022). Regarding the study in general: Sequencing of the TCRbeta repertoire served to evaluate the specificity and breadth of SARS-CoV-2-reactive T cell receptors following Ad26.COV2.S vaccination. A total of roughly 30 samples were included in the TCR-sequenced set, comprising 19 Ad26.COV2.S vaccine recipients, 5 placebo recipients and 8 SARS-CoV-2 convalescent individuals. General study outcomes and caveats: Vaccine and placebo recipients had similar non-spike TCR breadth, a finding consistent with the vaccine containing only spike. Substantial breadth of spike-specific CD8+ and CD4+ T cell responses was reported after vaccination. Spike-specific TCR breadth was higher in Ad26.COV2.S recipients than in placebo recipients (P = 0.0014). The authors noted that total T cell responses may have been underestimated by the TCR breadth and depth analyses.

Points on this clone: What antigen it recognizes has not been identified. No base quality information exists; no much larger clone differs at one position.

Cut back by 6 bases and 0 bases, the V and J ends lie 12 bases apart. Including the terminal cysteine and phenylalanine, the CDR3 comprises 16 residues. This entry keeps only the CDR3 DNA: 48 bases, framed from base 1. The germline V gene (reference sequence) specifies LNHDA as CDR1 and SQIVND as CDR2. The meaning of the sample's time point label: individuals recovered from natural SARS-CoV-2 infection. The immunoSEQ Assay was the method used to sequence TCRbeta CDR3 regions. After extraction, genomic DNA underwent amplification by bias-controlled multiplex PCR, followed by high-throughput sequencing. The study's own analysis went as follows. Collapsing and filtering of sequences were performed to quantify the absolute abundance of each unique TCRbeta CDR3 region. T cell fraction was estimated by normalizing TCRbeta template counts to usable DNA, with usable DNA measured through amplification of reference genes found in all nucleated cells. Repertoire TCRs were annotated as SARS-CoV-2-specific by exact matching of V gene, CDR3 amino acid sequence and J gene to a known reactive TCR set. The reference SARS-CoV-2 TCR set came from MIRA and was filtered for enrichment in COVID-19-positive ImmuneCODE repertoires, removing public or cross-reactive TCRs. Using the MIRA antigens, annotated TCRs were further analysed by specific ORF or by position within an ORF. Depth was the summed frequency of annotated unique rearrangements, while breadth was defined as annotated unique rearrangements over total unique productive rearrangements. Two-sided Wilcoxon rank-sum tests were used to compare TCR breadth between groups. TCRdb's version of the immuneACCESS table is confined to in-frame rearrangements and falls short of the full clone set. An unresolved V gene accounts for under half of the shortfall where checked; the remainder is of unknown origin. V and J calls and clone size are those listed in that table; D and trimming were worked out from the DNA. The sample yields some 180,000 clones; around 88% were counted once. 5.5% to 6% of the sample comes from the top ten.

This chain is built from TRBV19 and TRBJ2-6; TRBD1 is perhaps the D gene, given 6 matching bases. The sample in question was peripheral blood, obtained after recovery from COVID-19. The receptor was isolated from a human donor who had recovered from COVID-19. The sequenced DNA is TGTGCCAGTAGGATGACAGGACACTCTGGGGCCAACGTCCTGACTTTC. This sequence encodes CASRMTGHSGANVLTF.